The T cell receptor beta chain described here comes from a study of tumor and adjacent non-tumor tissue in lung cancer. A modified ARM-PCR protocol with three rounds of nested PCR amplified TCRbeta. TCRdb fed the multiplex PCR reads into MiXCR, producing one record per CDR3 protein. The table shows approximately 68,000 distinct CDR3 sequences, with roughly three quarters occurring only once. Study-wide results and limits: Compared with tumor, normal lung showed significantly lower TCR diversity. In normal lung, the top 100 clones were significantly more dominant than in tumor. Tumor TCR diversity, when higher, was linked to shorter survival.

Comments on this clonotype: The antigen is undetermined.

No cell sorting was done before RNA was extracted from the tissue. Distant lung tissue was collected more than 3 cm away from the tumor edge. CDR3 length equals 14 residues. Germline V gene sequence: CDR1 SGHVS, CDR2 FQNEAQ. The V gene lost 3 bases and the J gene lost 3 bases, with 12 bases spanning the gap. This sequence originates from a man aged 60 to 69 with non-small cell lung cancer. Sequences were obtained from distant non-tumor lung tissue. This chain links TRBV7-8 with TRBJ2-7, with D perhaps TRBD1 (5 bases). In nucleotides, the CDR3 is TGTGCCAGCAGCTTCGAAGACAGAGTCTACGAGCAGTACTTC. This sequence encodes CASSFEDRVYEQYF.